This T cell receptor (beta chain) appears in the sequencing data of a study of blood T cell repertoires in COVID-19 (dated by TCRdb to about 2020). A note on the overall study: Collaborator samples came from the United States, Italy and Spain and covered acute and convalescent phases of COVID-19. The prospective study material was composed of cDNA or gDNA derived from T cells, B-cell-depleted T cells, or PBMCs. Subjects who had been exposed to COVID-19, were actively infected with it, or had recovered from it provided the deeply sampled blood TCRbeta repertoires that made up the dataset. The repertoires were released in a freely available public database intended as a resource for research on the immune response to SARS-CoV-2. Samples came from the ongoing ImmuneRACE study (first 160 participants) plus 1,254 subjects from 6 global collaborators. A de-identified subject ID, COVID-19 status, age in years and sex were almost always included in the sample metadata. Where available, HLA class I and class II types were obtained from metadata supplied by the sample provider rather than from assay-based typing. Broad study findings and their caveats: Clinical and demographic metadata were provided uncurated, with the amount varying by source and participant.

Another Seattle source contributed samples from volunteer blood donors who had recovered from COVID-19. Collaborating institutions collected whole blood in K2EDTA tubes following their own protocols. For TCRbeta analysis, collaborator samples were shipped as frozen whole blood, as isolated PBMCs, or as DNA extracted from either sample type. The germline V gene supplies CDR1 MDHEN and CDR2 SYDVKM. V loses 5 bases of germline sequence and J loses 6 bases, and the interval between the two ends is 11 bases. From its cysteine to its phenylalanine, the CDR3 spans 13 amino acids. Kept here is only the CDR3 DNA, which spans 39 bases and is read in frame from base 1. The immunoSEQ Assay, a bias-controlled multiplex PCR, was used to amplify TCRbeta CDR3 regions from genomic DNA. The study's processing was this. The number of nucleated cells in each sample was estimated by amplification of reference gene primers within the assay. To quantify the absolute abundance of each unique TCRbeta CDR3 rearrangement, sequence reads were collapsed and filtered. Productive Simpson clonality was computed per sample as the square root of Simpson's diversity index over productive rearrangements. TCRdb provides this immuneACCESS table in a form limited to in-frame rearrangements. Some clones are lacking; in checked studies, under half of them reflect an unresolved V gene, and why the rest are absent is not known. V, J and clone size are those of that table, while D and trimming were read from the DNA. The sample yields about 150,000 clones; 88% were counted once. Of the sample, over 2% falls within the top ten clones.

Notes on this clone: The target of this receptor is not known. No base-level quality is on record; no much larger clone is a single base apart.

The chain couples TRBV28 to TRBJ2-1, with the D gene not confidently named. Sequencing used peripheral blood. This sequence was found in a man in his fifties or sixties who had recovered from COVID-19. The CDR3 protein sequence reads: CASSLVSPNEQFF. The nucleotides read TGTGCCAGCAGTCTAGTAAGTCCCAATGAGCAGTTCTTC.